This section outlines one TCR beta chain sequence together with its context. Its specificity is not known. Germline V gene data show CDR1 as MDHEN and CDR2 as SYDVKM. The CDR3 sequence is 13 residues long. Deletions cut 6 bases from V and 1 base from J, with 10 bases between. The data stem from a study of CD8 T cells in ankylosing spondylitis. Study-level results: Those disease-linked clones were CD8+; they were also relatively rare in peripheral blood. Among TCR beta sequences, a motif of eight highly homologous variants appeared characteristic of ankylosing spondylitis blood.

As the method for making TCR beta libraries, quantitative 5'-RACE with molecular barcodes was used. From the 5' RACE reads, TCRdb called clonotypes with MiXCR, one entry per CDR3 protein. The sample includes 150,000 to 200,000 distinct CDR3 sequences, 15% to 20% of them seen just once. This clonotype was sampled from a male donor aged 5 to 30 with ankylosing spondylitis or in good health (not recorded which). Material for sequencing was blood, either unsorted or a sorted T cell fraction (not recorded which). This sequence joins TRBV28 and TRBJ2-7; possible D gene TRBD1, 5 bases. The CDR3 DNA sequence: TGTGCCAGCAGAATAGACAGTTCCTACGAGCAGTACTTC. Its protein is CASRIDSSYEQYF.